This TCR beta chain was found in a study of shared clonotypes between healthy human individuals. Study conclusions and caveats: Non-shared clonotypes showed lower generation probabilities than clonotypes common to all four donors. On the whole, naive subsets had larger estimated richness than memory subsets had.

This CDR3 has 13 amino acids. Trimming took 5 bases from V and 1 from J; bases not matched to a gene: 2. Germline CDR1 and CDR2: SGHNT and YYREEE (reference sequence). Assay execution proceeded at the deep level. Splitting of each subset's genomic DNA was done evenly across several immunoSEQ plates. The repertoire was sequenced with immunoSEQ multiplex PCR; TCRdb's copy has only in-frame clones and lacks some. The table shows roughly 2 million clones, with approximately 95% occurring only once. This clone has just one count. Its target is not known. Sequencing input: naive CD4+ T cells sorted from blood. The subset was: CD45RA+ positively selected. The chain carries TRBV5-4 and TRBJ2-7; 8 nucleotides align to TRBD1. The TCR was taken from a man younger than 35 in good health. The CDR3 reads CASRRDRSYEQYF. The CDR3, as DNA: TGTGCCAGCAGACGGGACAGGTCCTACGAGCAGTACTTC.